The 21 T cell receptor beta chains below all came from one sample that was sequenced in a study of shared clonotypes between healthy human individuals (TCRdb year 2020). CD8 naive samples consisted of CD45RO-negative cells that were positively selected for CCR7, yielding a CD45RA+CCR7+ population without TemRA cells. Library creation used the immunoSEQ multiplex PCR assay. Sourced from immuneACCESS, this table was stored by TCRdb with only in-frame sequences that have V and J called. A share of the clones is absent; for the studies checked, an unresolved V gene accounts for under half, and the remainder has no known explanation. The sample table contains around 2.1 million clones; only one count was recorded for just over 90% of them. Under 2% of the sample comes from the top ten. The sequencing sample was made of naive CD8+ T cells from PBMCs. Reading the label with the study, this specimen's cell subset or site is: CD45RA+CCR7+. The receptors come from a man between 18 and 29 years old in good health. Some clones in this sample may be carry-over from other donors' samples.

The rearrangement links TRBV9 to TRBJ2-7; TRBD1 agrees at 8 bases. From germline, CDR1 is SGDLS and CDR2 YYNGEE. This CDR3 is built from 14 residues. The V gene end was trimmed by 3 bases and the J gene end by 5 bases; junction bases not matched to a gene: 7. CDR3 loop: CASSADQGANEQYF. CDR3 bases: TGTGCCAGCAGCGCGGACCAGGGGGCTAACGAGCAGTACTTC.

The chain carries TRBV7-9 and TRBJ2-7; possibly TRBD1 for D (5 bases). V lost 1 base and J 4 bases, leaving 17 bases between the germline ends. CDR1 and CDR2 from the germline V gene are SEHNR and FQNEAQ (reference sequence). The length of the CDR3 is 16 residues. The CDR3 region is CASSLGDSPLPYEQYF. The CDR3 DNA reads TGTGCCAGCAGCTTAGGAGACAGCCCCTTACCTTACGAGCAGTACTTC.

The table lists this clone with a count of one. The V gene is TRBV4-1, the J gene TRBJ2-7; maybe TRBD2 (6 bases). In germline, CDR1 is MGHRA, CDR2 YSYEKL. The V and J ends lost 2 bases and 5 bases respectively, with 16 bases between them. The CDR3 contains 15 residues. The CDR3 coding sequence is TGCGCCAGCAGCCAACTTGGGTCGGGAGTGCACGAGCAGTACTTC. Amino acid sequence: CASSQLGSGVHEQYF.

The V gene is TRBV28, the J gene TRBJ2-7; D unresolved. This CDR3 is built from 14 residues. Germline V CDR1 and CDR2: MDHEN, SYDVKM. Trimming took 6 bases from V and 2 from J, leaving 14 bases between them. DNA of the CDR3: TGTGCCAGCAGCCTACTGGTCAACCCCTACGAGCAGTACTTC. It yields the protein CASSLLVNPYEQYF.

Only one count was recorded for this clone. The J gene is TRBJ1-1, the V gene TRBV27, with a tentative D call TRBD1 (5 bases). Germline V gene data show CDR1 as MNHEY and CDR2 as SMNVEV (reference sequence). This CDR3 has 14 amino acids. The V gene lost 4 bases and the J gene lost 6 bases, with 15 bases spanning the gap. The CDR3 DNA reads TGTGCCAGCAGTTACCGGGACCCCAGGGCTGAAGCTTTCTTT. This gives the protein CASSYRDPRAEAFF.

The CDR3, as DNA: TGTGCCAGCAGCCGCCTCGAGTTAAATAAAGAGACCCAGTACTTC. Translation: CASSRLELNKETQYF. This chain connects TRBV7-9 to TRBJ2-5; D ambiguous. The CDR3 is 15 amino acids. Germline V CDR1 and CDR2: SEHNR, FQNEAQ (reference sequence). Trimming cost V 5 bases and J 3 bases, with 16 bases left between them.

The J gene is TRBJ1-5, the V gene TRBV28; TRBD1 is a possible D gene (5 bases). This CDR3 region has 16 residues. Per germline, CDR1 MDHEN and CDR2 SYDVKM. Trimming pared 3 bases from V and 1 base from J, leaving 13 bases between. CDR3 nucleotide sequence: TGTGCCAGCAGTTTGAGGGGAAAGGGAAGCAATCAGCCCCAGCATTTT. It encodes CASSLRGKGSNQPQHF.

V usage is TRBV7-9 and J usage is TRBJ2-5; 14 nucleotides align to TRBD2. Germline V CDR1 and CDR2: SEHNR, FQNEAQ (reference sequence). J gave up 3 bases and V 5 bases, and 11 bases lay outside the gene matches. This CDR3 comprises 18 residues. In DNA, the CDR3 is TGTGCCAGCAGCCCCCCGGGACTAGCGGGAGCCTGGAAAGAGACCCAGTACTTC. This translates into CASSPPGLAGAWKETQYF.

V usage is TRBV27 and J usage is TRBJ2-4, with TRBD2 matching over 7 bases. Germline V lookup: CDR1 MNHEY, CDR2 SMNVEV (reference sequence). After removal of 3 bases from V and 4 bases from J, the junction contained 9 bases not matched to a gene. CDR3 length equals 16 residues. DNA for the CDR3: TGTGCCAGCAGTTTCCACACCGGGACTATTAAAAACATTCAGTACTTC. It encodes CASSFHTGTIKNIQYF.

Turning to this clone: Other DNA sequences in this specimen translate into the identical CDR3. The gene calls are TRBV13 and TRBJ2-7; D is unclear. The CDR3 contains 13 residues. Germline V gives CDR1 PRHDT, CDR2 FYEKMQ (reference sequence). V lost 0 bases and J 3 bases, leaving 6 bases between the germline ends. The CDR3 nucleotides read TGTGCCAGCAGCTTAGGCCTCGGCTACGAGCAGTACTTC. Encoded protein: CASSLGLGYEQYF.

The chain joins TRBV13 to TRBJ2-3, with D unclear. The V end was cut by 8 bases, the J end by 2 bases, with 20 bases between. Germline-derived CDR1 and CDR2 are PRHDT and FYEKMQ (reference sequence). CDR3 length: 16 residues. CDR3 coding DNA: TGTGCCAGCGGACCTCTTTCTCTAGGCCCCACAGATACGCAGTATTTT. Amino acid sequence: CASGPLSLGPTDTQYF.

V is TRBV27 and J is TRBJ2-2; D possibly corresponds to TRBD2 (6 bases). The CDR3 contains 12 residues. Trimming pared 6 bases from V and 6 bases from J, leaving 8 bases between. The germline gives CDR1 MNHEY, CDR2 SMNVEV (reference sequence). The CDR3 region is CASSIAAGELFF. CDR3 nucleotide sequence: TGTGCCAGCAGCATAGCGGCCGGGGAGCTGTTTTTT.

The J gene is TRBJ2-7, the V gene TRBV11-2; 8 bases fit TRBD2. The CDR3 runs to 15 residues. Trimming removed 4 bases from V and 0 bases from J; junction bases left unmatched: 5. Looked up from germline, CDR1 is SGHAT and CDR2 is FQNNGV. As DNA, the CDR3 is TGTGCCAGCAGCTCGATACTAGCGGCCTCCTACGAGCAGTACTTC. This encodes CASSSILAASYEQYF.

The V gene is TRBV28, the J gene TRBJ2-7; 9 nucleotides line up with TRBD2. This CDR3 is built from 13 residues. V was clipped by 1 base and J by 11 bases; unmatched bases: 6. Germline V lookup: CDR1 MDHEN, CDR2 SYDVKM. Here the CDR3 reads CASSLLAGGPEYF. CDR3 DNA: TGTGCCAGCAGTTTATTGGCGGGAGGGCCGGAGTACTTC.

The chain has TRBV5-8 and TRBJ1-2, with no clear D. Per the germline V gene, CDR1 is SGHTS and CDR2 is YDEGEE. This CDR3 is built from 16 residues. Trimming left V 6 bases short and J 3 bases short, with 21 bases between. CDR3 bases: TGTGCCAGCATGTGGAGGTCCGAGGACGGTCACTATGGCTACACCTTC. Translating it yields CASMWRSEDGHYGYTF. Together with reference TRBV5-8 and TRBJ1-2, the CDR3 gives the full variable domain: EAGVTQSPTHLIKTRGQQATLRCSPISGHTSVYWYQQALGLGLQFLLWYDEGEERNRGNFPPRFSGRQFPNYSSELNVNALELEDSALYLCASMWRSEDGHYGYTFGSGTRLTVV.

The chain is built from TRBV15 and TRBJ2-3; 8 positions agree with TRBD2. The CDR3 loop spans 15 amino acids. Trimming took 3 bases from V and 2 from J; bases not matched to a gene: 4. CDR1 is LNHNV, CDR2 YYDKDF, per germline (reference sequence). As DNA, the CDR3 is TGTGCCACCAGCAGCCAGACTAGCGTCACAGATACGCAGTATTTT. Protein product: CATSSQTSVTDTQYF. Together with reference TRBV15 and TRBJ2-3, the CDR3 gives the full variable domain: DAMVIQNPRYQVTQFGKPVTLSCSQTLNHNVMYWYQQKSSQAPKLLFHYYDKDFNNEADTPDNFQSRRPNTSFCFLDIRSPGLGDTAMYLCATSSQTSVTDTQYFGPGTRLTVL.

The chain carries TRBV5-1 and TRBJ2-7; TRBD1 agrees at 7 bases. CDR3 length equals 15 residues. Germline loops: CDR1 SGHRS, CDR2 YFSETQ. The J segment lost 0 bases and the V segment lost 2 bases, leaving 5 bases of the junction unmatched. The CDR3 is CASSLMTGNSYEQYF. The CDR3 DNA reads as TGCGCCAGCAGCTTAATGACAGGGAACTCCTACGAGCAGTACTTC.

The V gene is TRBV29-1, the J gene TRBJ2-7; 11 positions match TRBD2. Looked up from germline, CDR1 is SQVTM and CDR2 is ANQGSEA. This CDR3 has 13 amino acids. V gave up 6 bases and J gave up 4 bases; unmatched junction bases: 5. The CDR3: CSVKLAGEYEQYF. The CDR3 bases are TGCAGCGTGAAACTAGCGGGAGAATACGAGCAGTACTTC.

The genes are TRBV9 and TRBJ2-1; D is perhaps TRBD1 or TRBD2 (5 bases each). Germline V gene sequence: CDR1 SGDLS, CDR2 YYNGEE. The V and J ends lost 4 bases and 7 bases respectively, with 12 bases between them. CDR3 size: 13 residues. The CDR3 sequence is CASSSAGGNEQFF. In DNA, the CDR3 is TGTGCCAGCAGCTCAGCTGGGGGAAATGAGCAGTTCTTC.

On this clone itself: The sample holds other DNA sequences that translate to the same CDR3. This chain connects TRBV9 to TRBJ2-2; possible D gene TRBD2, 5 bases. This CDR3 is 15 amino acids long. Germline V gene lookup returns CDR1 SGDLS and CDR2 YYNGEE. V was trimmed by 0 bases and J by 2 bases, leaving 8 bases between them. The DNA for the CDR3 is TGTGCCAGCAGCGTAGCAGGAGGAAACACCGGGGAGCTGTTTTTT. This encodes CASSVAGGNTGELFF.

The chain has TRBV7-8 and TRBJ2-1; 9 positions match TRBD2. The CDR3 totals 15 residues. The J segment lost 8 bases and the V segment lost 5 bases, leaving 10 bases of the junction unmatched. Germline V gene sequence: CDR1 SGHVS, CDR2 FQNEAQ. The CDR3 nucleotides read TGTGCCAGCAGCCCGATAGCGGGAGTCTTAGATGAGCAGTTCTTC. As protein: CASSPIAGVLDEQFF.